This TCR beta chain was identified in a study of T cell clones after liver transplantation. Study in general: Three of the eight recipients were HCV-positive; the rest had non-autoimmune, non-viral transplant indications. Timepoints were pre-transplant, pre-withdrawal, and after withdrawal was completed or failed.

This CDR3 region has 15 residues. Trimming removed 5 bases at V and 0 bases at J, with 12 bases between. Per germline, CDR1 MDHEN and CDR2 SYDVKM. Sequencing used immunoSEQ multiplex PCR; TCRdb keeps in-frame clones, though not all of them. The sample comprises some 7,900 clones, about 80% of which are singletons, and under 50% rests with the top ten. Specimen: CD8+ T cells from blood, collected before liver transplant. The gene calls are TRBV28 and TRBJ2-3; D may be TRBD1 (5 bases). The clonotype comes from a human donor who received a liver transplant. CDR3 nucleotide sequence: TGTGCCAGCAGTAGGCCAGGGCTCAGCACAGATACGCAGTATTTT. Its translation is CASSRPGLSTDTQYF.